This T cell receptor (beta chain) came from a study of T cell responses to AZD1222 COVID-19 vaccine. The assay was immunoSEQ multiplex PCR, and TCRdb's table has in-frame clones only and misses some. Here the sample spans 160,000 or so clones, approximately 94% being singletons. V was pared by 0 bases and J by 4 bases, with 10 bases between. The germline gives CDR1 LGHNA, CDR2 YSLEER. The CDR3 has 15 residues. The source is an adult who received the AZD1222 COVID-19 vaccine. The genes are TRBV4-3 and TRBJ1-3; TRBD1 is a possible D gene (5 bases). Sequenced here: peripheral blood, sampled 28 days after the second AZD1222 dose. CDR3 bases: TGCGCCAGCAGCCAAGATCCAGGGACGGGAAACACCATATATTTT. This gives the protein CASSQDPGTGNTIYF.